Below, one T cell receptor (beta chain) is given with its context. Reverse transcription of roughly 0.45 to 1 ug RNA used random hexamers. TCR beta CDR3 was amplified by immunoSEQ covering 54 Vbeta and 13 Jbeta. TCRdb processed the immunoSEQ multiplex PCR reads anew with MiXCR; each CDR3 protein has one entry. This table holds about 150,000 distinct CDR3 sequences, approximately 94% found once. V was shortened by 2 bases and J by 4 bases, with 12 bases between the two germline ends. This CDR3 has 14 amino acids. CDR1 SGHRS and CDR2 YFSETQ come from the germline V gene. This sample was included in a study of CD8 T cells in Susac syndrome.

This TCR was sampled from a human donor with multiple sclerosis. The sample was CD8+ T cells from PBMCs. This chain uses TRBV5-1 with TRBJ1-1, with a possible D match to TRBD1 (6 bases). CDR3 in DNA: TGCGCCAGCAGCTTACGGGGGCGCAGCACTGAAGCTTTCTTT. This sequence encodes CASSLRGRSTEAFF.